The subject of this entry is one TCR beta chain. Antigen specificity is unknown. CDR3 length: 18 residues. The ends were cut back, 3 bases at V and 0 bases at J, with 19 bases in the middle. From germline, CDR1 is MDHEN and CDR2 SYDVKM. Profiling relied on immunoSEQ multiplex PCR, and the TCRdb table lists in-frame clones only, not all of them. The sample lists about 2,200,000 clones, about 92% occurring once. This specimen comes from a study of shared clonotypes between healthy human individuals. Study-wide points: Naive subsets usually exceeded memory subsets in estimated richness. Large sequencing depth failed to make sorted-subset sequencing complete, rarefaction showed. It was expected that sequencing depth would affect clonotype sharing among donors.

Cells designated naive CD8 were CD45RO-negative and were positively selected for CCR7, with terminally differentiated effector memory CD45RA+ cells excluded. This TCR came from a man aged 18-30 years in good health. Some clones in this sample may be carry-over from other donors' samples. The sample was naive CD8+ T cells from PBMCs. The V gene is TRBV28, the J gene TRBJ2-3; D not resolved. CDR3 sequence (DNA): TGTGCCAGCAGTTTGGTCCTATGGGCTAGGCCTAGCACAGATACGCAGTATTTT. Translated, it gives CASSLVLWARPSTDTQYF.